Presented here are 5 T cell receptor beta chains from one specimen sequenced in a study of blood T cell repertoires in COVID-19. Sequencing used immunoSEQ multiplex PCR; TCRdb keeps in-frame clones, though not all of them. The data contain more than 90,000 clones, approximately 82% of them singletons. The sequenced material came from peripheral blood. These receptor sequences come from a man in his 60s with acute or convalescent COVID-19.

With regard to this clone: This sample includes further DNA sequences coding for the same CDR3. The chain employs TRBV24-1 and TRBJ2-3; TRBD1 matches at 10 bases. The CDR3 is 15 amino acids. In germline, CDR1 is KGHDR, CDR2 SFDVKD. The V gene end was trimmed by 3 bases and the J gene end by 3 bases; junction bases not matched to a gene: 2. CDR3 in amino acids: CATSDPGQGTDTQYF. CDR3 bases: TGTGCCACCAGTGATCCGGGACAGGGGACAGATACGCAGTATTTT.

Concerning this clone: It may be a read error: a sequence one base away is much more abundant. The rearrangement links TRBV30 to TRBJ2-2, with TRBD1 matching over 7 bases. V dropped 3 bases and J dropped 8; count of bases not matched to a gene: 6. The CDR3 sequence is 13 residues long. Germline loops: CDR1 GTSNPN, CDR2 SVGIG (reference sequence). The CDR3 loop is CAWRRQGEGELFF. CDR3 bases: TGTGCCTGGAGAAGACAGGGCGAGGGGGAGCTGTTTTTT.

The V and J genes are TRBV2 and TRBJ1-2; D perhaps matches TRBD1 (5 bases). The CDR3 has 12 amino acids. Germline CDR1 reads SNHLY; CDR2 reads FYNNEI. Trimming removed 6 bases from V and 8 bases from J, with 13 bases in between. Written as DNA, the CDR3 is TGTGCCAGCAGCGGGACTGCGTGGGGCTACACCTTC. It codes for CASSGTAWGYTF.

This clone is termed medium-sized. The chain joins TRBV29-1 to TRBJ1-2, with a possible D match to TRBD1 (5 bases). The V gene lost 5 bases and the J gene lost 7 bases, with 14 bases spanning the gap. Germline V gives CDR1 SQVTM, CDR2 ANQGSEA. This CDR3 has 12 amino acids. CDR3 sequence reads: CSVTPDSSGYTF. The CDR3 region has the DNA TGCAGCGTTACACCCGACAGTTCTGGCTACACCTTC. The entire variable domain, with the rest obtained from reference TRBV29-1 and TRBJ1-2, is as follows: SAVISQKPSRDICQRGTSLTIQCQVDSQVTMMFWYRQQPGQSLTLIATANQGSEATYESGFVIDKFPISRPNLTFSTLTVSNMSPEDSSIYLCSVTPDSSGYTFGSGTRLTVV.

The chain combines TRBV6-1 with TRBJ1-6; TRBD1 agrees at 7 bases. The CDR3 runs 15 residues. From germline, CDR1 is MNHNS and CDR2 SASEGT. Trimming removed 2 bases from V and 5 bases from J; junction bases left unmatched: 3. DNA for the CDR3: TGTGCCAGCAGTGAAATGGGACAGAATAATTCACCCCTCCACTTT. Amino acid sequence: CASSEMGQNNSPLHF.